This T cell receptor beta chain is drawn from a study of T cell responses to AZD1222 COVID-19 vaccine. Study conclusions and caveats: Mapped onto spike, vaccine-associated CD4 TCRs spanned it and were dominant at 160-218 and 743-854. Mostly white British, mostly female donors; authors suggested clonal diversity may be underestimated.

As to this clone: Its antigen is unidentified.

Germline V gives CDR1 KGHSH, CDR2 LQKENI. The CDR3 is made up of 14 amino acids. Trimming cost V 3 bases and J 2 bases, with 11 bases left between them. The data were produced by immunoSEQ multiplex PCR, yet TCRdb's version contains in-frame clones alone and is incomplete. The table shows some 150,000 clones, with about 91% occurring only once. The sequence was obtained from an adult in good health. The chain combines TRBV18 with TRBJ2-7; D is uncertain. Here the sequenced sample was peripheral blood, taken on day 0 of MenACWY control vaccination. The DNA for the CDR3 is TGTGCCAGCTCACCTTTAGAACTGCCCTACGAGCAGTACTTC. It specifies CASSPLELPYEQYF.